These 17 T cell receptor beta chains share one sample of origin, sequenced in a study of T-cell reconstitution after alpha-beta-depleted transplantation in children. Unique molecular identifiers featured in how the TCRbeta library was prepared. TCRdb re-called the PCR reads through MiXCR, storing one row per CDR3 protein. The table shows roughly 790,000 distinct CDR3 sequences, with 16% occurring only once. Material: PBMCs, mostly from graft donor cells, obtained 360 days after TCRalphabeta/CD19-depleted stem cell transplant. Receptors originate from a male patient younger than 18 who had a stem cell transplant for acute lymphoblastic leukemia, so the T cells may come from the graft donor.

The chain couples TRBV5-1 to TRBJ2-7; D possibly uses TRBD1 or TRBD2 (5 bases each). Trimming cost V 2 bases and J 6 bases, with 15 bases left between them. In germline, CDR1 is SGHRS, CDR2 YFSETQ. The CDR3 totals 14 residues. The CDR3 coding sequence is TGCGCCAGCAGCTTTCAGGGACCGCCAGGCGAGCAGTACTTC. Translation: CASSFQGPPGEQYF.

The DNA of the CDR3 is TGTGCCAGCAGCAAGCGACTAGCCCAGCAAGAGACCCAGTACTTC. Translated, it gives CASSKRLAQQETQYF. The chain is built from TRBV7-9 and TRBJ2-5, with TRBD2 matching over 7 bases. CDR3 size: 15 residues. Germline CDR1 is SEHNR and CDR2 is FQNEAQ (reference sequence). Trimming at V came to 5 bases and at J to 2 bases, leaving 8 bases not matched to a gene.

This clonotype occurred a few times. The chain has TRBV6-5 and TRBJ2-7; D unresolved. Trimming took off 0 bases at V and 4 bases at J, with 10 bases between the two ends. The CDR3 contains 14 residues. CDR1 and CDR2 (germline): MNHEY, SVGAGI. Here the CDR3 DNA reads TGTGCCAGCAGTTACTCATTACCCGGGTACGAGCAGTACTTC. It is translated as CASSYSLPGYEQYF.

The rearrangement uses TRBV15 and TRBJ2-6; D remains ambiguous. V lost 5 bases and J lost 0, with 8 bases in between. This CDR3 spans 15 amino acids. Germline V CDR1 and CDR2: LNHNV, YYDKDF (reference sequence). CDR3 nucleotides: TGTGCCACCAGCGAAAGGTACTCTGGGGCCAACGTCCTGACTTTC. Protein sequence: CATSERYSGANVLTF.

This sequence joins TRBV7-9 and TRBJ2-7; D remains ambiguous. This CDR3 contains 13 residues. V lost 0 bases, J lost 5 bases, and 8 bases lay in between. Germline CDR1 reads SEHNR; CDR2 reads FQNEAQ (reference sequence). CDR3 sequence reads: CASSLAGDNEQYF. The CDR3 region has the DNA TGTGCCAGCAGCTTAGCAGGAGATAACGAGCAGTACTTC.

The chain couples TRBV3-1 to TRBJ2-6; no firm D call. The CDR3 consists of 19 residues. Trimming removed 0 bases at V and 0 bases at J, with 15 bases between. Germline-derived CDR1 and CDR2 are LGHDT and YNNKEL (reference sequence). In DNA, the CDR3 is TGTGCCAGCAGCCAAGATGATGGGGTCATGGGCTCTGGGGCCAACGTCCTGACTTTC. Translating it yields CASSQDDGVMGSGANVLTF.

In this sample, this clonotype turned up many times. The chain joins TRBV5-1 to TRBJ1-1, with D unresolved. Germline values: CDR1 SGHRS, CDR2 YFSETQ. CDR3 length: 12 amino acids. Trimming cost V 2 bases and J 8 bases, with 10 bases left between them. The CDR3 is CASSLPGGEAFF. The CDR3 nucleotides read TGCGCCAGCAGCTTACCGGGAGGGGAAGCTTTCTTT. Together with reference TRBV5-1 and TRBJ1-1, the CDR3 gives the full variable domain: KAGVTQTPRYLIKTRGQQVTLSCSPISGHRSVSWYQQTPGQGLQFLFEYFSETQRNKGNFPGRFSGRQFSNSRSEMNVSTLELGDSALYLCASSLPGGEAFFGQGTRLTVV.

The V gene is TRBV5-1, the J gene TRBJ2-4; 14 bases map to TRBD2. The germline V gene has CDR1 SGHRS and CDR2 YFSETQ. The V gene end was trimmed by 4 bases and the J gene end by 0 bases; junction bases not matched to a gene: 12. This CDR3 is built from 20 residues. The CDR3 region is CASSGGTSGSSLIAKNIQYF. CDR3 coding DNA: TGCGCCAGCAGCGGCGGGACTAGCGGGAGTTCCCTTATAGCCAAAAACATTCAGTACTTC. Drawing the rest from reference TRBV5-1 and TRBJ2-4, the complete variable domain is KAGVTQTPRYLIKTRGQQVTLSCSPISGHRSVSWYQQTPGQGLQFLFEYFSETQRNKGNFPGRFSGRQFSNSRSEMNVSTLELGDSALYLCASSGGTSGSSLIAKNIQYFGAGTRLSVL.

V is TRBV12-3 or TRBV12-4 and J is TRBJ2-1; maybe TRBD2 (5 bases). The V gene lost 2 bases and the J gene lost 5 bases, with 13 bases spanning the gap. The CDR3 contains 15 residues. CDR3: CASSLFGGRDNEQFF. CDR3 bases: TGTGCCAGCAGTTTATTCGGTGGGAGAGACAATGAGCAGTTCTTC.

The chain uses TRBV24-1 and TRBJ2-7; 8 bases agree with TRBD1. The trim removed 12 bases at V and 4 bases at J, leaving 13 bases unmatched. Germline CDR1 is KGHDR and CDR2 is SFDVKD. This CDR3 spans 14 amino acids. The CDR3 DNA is TGTGCCTCCGCCCCACGGGACAGGAGTTACGAGCAGTACTTC. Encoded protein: CASAPRDRSYEQYF.

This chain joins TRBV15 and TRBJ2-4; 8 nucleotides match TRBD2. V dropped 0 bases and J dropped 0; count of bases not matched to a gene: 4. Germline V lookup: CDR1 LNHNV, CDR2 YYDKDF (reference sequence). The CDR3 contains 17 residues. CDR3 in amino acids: CATSREVLAAAKNIQYF. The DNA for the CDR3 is TGTGCCACCAGCAGAGAAGTACTAGCGGCAGCCAAAAACATTCAGTACTTC.

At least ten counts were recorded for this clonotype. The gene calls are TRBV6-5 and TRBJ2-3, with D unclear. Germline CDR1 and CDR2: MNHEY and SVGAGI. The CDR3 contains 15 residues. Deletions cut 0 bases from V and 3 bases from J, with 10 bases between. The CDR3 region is CASSYSNLRTDTQYF. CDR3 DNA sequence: TGTGCCAGCAGTTACTCGAACCTCAGAACAGATACGCAGTATTTT.

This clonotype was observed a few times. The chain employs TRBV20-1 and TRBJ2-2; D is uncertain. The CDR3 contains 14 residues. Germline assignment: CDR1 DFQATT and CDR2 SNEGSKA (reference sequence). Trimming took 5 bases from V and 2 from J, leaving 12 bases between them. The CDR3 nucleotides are TGCAGTGCTTGGGCGGACCCCAACACCGGGGAGCTGTTTTTT. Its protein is CSAWADPNTGELFF.

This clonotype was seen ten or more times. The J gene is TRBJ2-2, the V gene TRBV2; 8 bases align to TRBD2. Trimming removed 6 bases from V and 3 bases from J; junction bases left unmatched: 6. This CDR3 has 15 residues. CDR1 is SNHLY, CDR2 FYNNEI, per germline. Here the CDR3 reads CASRGLVGDTGELFF. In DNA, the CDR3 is TGTGCCAGCAGGGGACTAGTGGGTGACACCGGGGAGCTGTTTTTT.

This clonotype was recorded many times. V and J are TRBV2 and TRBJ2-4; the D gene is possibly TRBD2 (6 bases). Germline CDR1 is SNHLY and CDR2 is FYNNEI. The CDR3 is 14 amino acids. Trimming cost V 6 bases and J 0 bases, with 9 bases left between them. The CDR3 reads CASRGTVAKNIQYF. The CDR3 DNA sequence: TGTGCCAGCAGGGGGACTGTAGCCAAAAACATTCAGTACTTC.

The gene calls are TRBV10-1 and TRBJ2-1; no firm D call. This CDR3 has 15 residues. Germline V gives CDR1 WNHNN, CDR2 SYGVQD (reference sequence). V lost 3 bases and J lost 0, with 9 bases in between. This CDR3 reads CASSDKWGSYNEQFF. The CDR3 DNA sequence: TGCGCCAGCAGTGATAAGTGGGGCTCCTACAATGAGCAGTTCTTC.

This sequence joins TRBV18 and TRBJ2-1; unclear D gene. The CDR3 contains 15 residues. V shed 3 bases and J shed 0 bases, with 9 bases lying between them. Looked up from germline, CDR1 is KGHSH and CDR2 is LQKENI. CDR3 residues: CASSPVVGSYNEQFF. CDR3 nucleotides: TGTGCCAGCTCACCCGTGGTTGGCTCCTACAATGAGCAGTTCTTC.